This T cell receptor beta chain was observed in a study of regulatory T cells in long-lasting Graves disease. Time point reported: persistent/refractory GD, antithyroid drugs over 5 years with positive TRAb. PBMCs provided the RNA from which the TCR library was made. Approximately 9.6 milliliters of peripheral blood were drawn into EDTA tubes. Arm-PCR with iRepertoire HTBI primers amplified the CDR3 regions for these TCR beta libraries. TCRdb re-analysed the multiplex PCR reads in MiXCR, keeping a single row per CDR3 protein. The sample contains 310,000 or so distinct CDR3 sequences, about 20% of which appear only once. The CDR3 spans 13 residues. In germline, CDR1 is SQVTM, CDR2 ANQGSEA. V lost 6 bases to trimming and J lost 2 bases; unmatched junction nucleotides: 4.

The J gene is TRBJ2-5, the V gene TRBV29-1; TRBD1 matches 9 bases. This TCR came from a female donor with Graves disease. The material sequenced was peripheral blood mononuclear cells (PBMCs), taken when the disease was refractory, from a patient treated with antithyroid drugs. The CDR3 DNA reads as TGCAGCGTGGGGACAGGGTCTCAAGAGACCCAGTACTTC. Translated: CSVGTGSQETQYF.